These 15 T cell receptor beta chains came from one sample sequenced in a study of blood T cell repertoires in COVID-19. Sequenced by immunoSEQ multiplex PCR; TCRdb stores in-frame clones only, minus some. The sample lists roughly 100,000 clones, roughly 90% occurring once. The sample comprised peripheral blood. Source of these receptors: a human donor in a cohort sampled during active COVID-19.

The V call is TRBV2, the J call TRBJ1-1; no reliable D call. Trimming took off 7 bases at V and 1 base at J, with 22 bases between the two ends. CDR3 size: 17 residues. Germline CDR1 and CDR2: SNHLY and FYNNEI. CDR3 protein: CASILSTRGSGNTEAFF. The CDR3 nucleotides read TGTGCCAGCATCCTCTCAACCCGGGGTTCAGGGAACACTGAAGCTTTCTTT.

This clone is a singleton in its sample. The chain employs TRBV28 and TRBJ1-5, with D uncertain. V was trimmed by 1 base and J by 0 bases, leaving 13 bases between them. The CDR3 covers 17 residues. CDR1 is MDHEN, CDR2 SYDVKM, per germline. The DNA for the CDR3 is TGTGCCAGCAGTTTATTTTCCGCGGAGTATAGCAATCAGCCCCAGCATTTT. This gives the protein CASSLFSAEYSNQPQHF.

The chain has TRBV18 and TRBJ2-1, with D possibly matching TRBD2 (6 bases). The V gene's germline CDR1 is KGHSH and CDR2 LQKENI. CDR3 length: 15 amino acids. Trimming removed 6 bases at V and 4 bases at J, with 16 bases between. The CDR3 DNA is TGTGCCAGCTCTCGGGAGCTTCGGCCTTACAATGAGCAGTTCTTC. Amino acids: CASSRELRPYNEQFF.

The genes are TRBV9 and TRBJ2-7; 12 bases fit TRBD1. The CDR3 extends over 14 amino acids. V trimming: 3 bases; J trimming: 6 bases; junction bases outside the gene matches: 4. Germline V gives CDR1 SGDLS, CDR2 YYNGEE. The CDR3 protein is CASSEGTGGGEQYF. Here the CDR3 DNA reads TGTGCCAGCAGCGAGGGGACAGGGGGCGGCGAGCAGTACTTC.

The chain uses TRBV14 and TRBJ2-1; possibly TRBD2 for D (6 bases). Trimming took 0 bases from V and 4 from J, leaving 13 bases between them. The CDR3 covers 16 residues. Germline V CDR1 and CDR2: SGHDN, FVKESK. The CDR3 loop reads CASSQDWGVQYNEQFF. The DNA of the CDR3 is TGTGCCAGCAGCCAAGATTGGGGGGTACAATACAATGAGCAGTTCTTC. Full variable domain (rest looked up from reference TRBV14 and TRBJ2-1): EAGVTQFPSHSVIEKGQTVTLRCDPISGHDNLYWYRRVMGKEIKFLLHFVKESKQDESGMPNNRFLAERTGGTYSTLKVQPAELEDSGVYFCASSQDWGVQYNEQFFGPGTRLTVL.

The chain is built from TRBV11-2 and TRBJ1-2; no reliable D call. V was cut by 0 bases and J by 3 bases, with 11 bases left in between. This CDR3 has 15 residues. Germline V gene data show CDR1 as SGHAT and CDR2 as FQNNGV. The chain's CDR3 is CASSLESPGHYGYTF. The DNA of the CDR3 is TGTGCCAGCAGCTTAGAGTCCCCCGGTCACTATGGCTACACCTTC.

The V call is TRBV6-5, the J call TRBJ1-2; D might be TRBD1 (6 bases). V was shortened by 4 bases and J by 2 bases, with 8 bases between the two germline ends. The V gene's germline CDR1 is MNHEY and CDR2 SVGAGI. The CDR3 totals 13 residues. The DNA of the CDR3 is TGTGCCAGCAGTTTAGGGGGAAACTATGGCTACACCTTC. Translating gives CASSLGGNYGYTF.

CDR3 residues: CASNQGSTGLVFF. DNA of the CDR3: TGTGCCAGTAATCAGGGCTCGACAGGTCTTGTTTTCTTT. V is TRBV19 and J is TRBJ1-1, with D possibly matching TRBD1 (6 bases). CDR3 size: 13 residues. Germline V gives CDR1 LNHDA, CDR2 SQIVND (reference sequence). V lost 7 bases, J lost 13 bases, and 22 bases lay in between.

V and J are TRBV2 and TRBJ1-3, with TRBD1 as a possible D gene (5 bases). The CDR3 has 14 amino acids. The germline V and J ends were trimmed by 7 bases and 4 bases, with 14 bases remaining between them. CDR1 is SNHLY and CDR2 is FYNNEI in the germline V gene. Written as DNA, the CDR3 is TGTGCCAGCATCCCCCCGACAGCCGGAAACACCATATATTTT. It is translated as CASIPPTAGNTIYF.

The V and J genes are TRBV19 and TRBJ1-2, with 8 positions matching TRBD1. The CDR3 consists of 11 residues. The junction had 7 bases not matched to a gene; V was cut back by 10 bases and J by 9 bases. Per the germline V gene, CDR1 is LNHDA and CDR2 is SQIVND (reference sequence). Here the CDR3 DNA reads TGTGCCATCGCGGACAGGGCCAGCTACACCTTC. It encodes CAIADRASYTF.

The chain links TRBV29-1 to TRBJ1-1; D is unclear. The CDR3 sequence is 12 residues long. The germline V and J ends were trimmed by 6 bases and 0 bases, with 8 bases remaining between them. CDR1 is SQVTM and CDR2 is ANQGSEA in the germline V gene. The CDR3 region is CSVATVNTEAFF. CDR3 DNA sequence: TGCAGCGTGGCTACAGTGAACACTGAAGCTTTCTTT. The full variable domain, its missing parts supplied by reference TRBV29-1 and TRBJ1-1, is SAVISQKPSRDICQRGTSLTIQCQVDSQVTMMFWYRQQPGQSLTLIATANQGSEATYESGFVIDKFPISRPNLTFSTLTVSNMSPEDSSIYLCSVATVNTEAFFGQGTRLTVV.

The DNA of the CDR3 is TGTGCCAGCAGCCTGAACACCGGGGAGCTGTTTTTT. It codes for CASSLNTGELFF. The chain carries TRBV9 and TRBJ2-2; D remains unclear. The V and J ends lost 4 bases and 1 base respectively, with 2 bases between them. The germline V gene encodes CDR1 SGDLS and CDR2 YYNGEE. This CDR3 is built from 12 residues.

The rearrangement uses TRBV7-2 and TRBJ2-1; D possibly corresponds to TRBD2 (6 bases). This CDR3 is 14 amino acids long. Germline-derived CDR1 and CDR2 are SGHTA and FQGNSA. V was clipped by 6 bases and J by 0 bases, with 9 bases between them. Here the CDR3 reads CASRGTDSYNEQFF. CDR3 DNA: TGTGCCAGCAGAGGGACTGACTCCTACAATGAGCAGTTCTTC.

In nucleotides, the CDR3 is TGTGCCAGCAGCTTAAAGGCGGGTCCCTACGAGCAGTACTTC. It encodes CASSLKAGPYEQYF. V and J are TRBV7-6 and TRBJ2-7, with D maybe TRBD2 (5 bases). The V end lost 2 bases, the J end lost 2 bases, and 10 bases lay between the germline ends. Germline V gene lookup returns CDR1 SGHVS and CDR2 FNYEAQ. There are 14 residues in the CDR3.

V gene TRBV5-1 combines with J gene TRBJ2-2; 9 bases line up with TRBD2. The length of the CDR3 is 13 residues. CDR1 is SGHRS, CDR2 YFSETQ, per germline. V lost 7 bases, J lost 6 bases, and 4 bases stayed unmatched. Here the CDR3 DNA reads TGCGCCAGCGGGCGGGAGGGTGCCGGGGAGCTGTTTTTT. Amino acids: CASGREGAGELFF.